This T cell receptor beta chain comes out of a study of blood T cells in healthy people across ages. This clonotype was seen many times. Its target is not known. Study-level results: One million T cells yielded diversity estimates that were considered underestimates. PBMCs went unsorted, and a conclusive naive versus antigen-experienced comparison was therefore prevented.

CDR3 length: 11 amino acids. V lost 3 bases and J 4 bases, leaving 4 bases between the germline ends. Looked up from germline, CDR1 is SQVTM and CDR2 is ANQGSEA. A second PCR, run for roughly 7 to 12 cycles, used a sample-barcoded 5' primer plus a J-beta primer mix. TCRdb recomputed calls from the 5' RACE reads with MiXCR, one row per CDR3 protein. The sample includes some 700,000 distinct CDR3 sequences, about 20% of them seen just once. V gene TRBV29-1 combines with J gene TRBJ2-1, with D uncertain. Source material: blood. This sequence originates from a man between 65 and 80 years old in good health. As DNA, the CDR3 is TGCAGCGTTGAGGGGTACAATGAGCAGTTCTTC. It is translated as CSVEGYNEQFF.